This entry concerns a single TCR beta chain. The data were taken from a study of CD8+ T cells in alopecia areata. cDNA serving as the sequencing template came from extracted, reverse transcribed RNA. Profiling relied on immunoSEQ multiplex PCR, and the TCRdb table lists in-frame clones only, not all of them. The table records roughly 190,000 clones, approximately 67% of them present only once. Treatment meaning: oral pan-JAK inhibitor, 5-10 mg twice daily. Trimming cost V 0 bases and J 3 bases, with 6 bases left between them. The germline CDR1 and CDR2 sequences are SGHRS and YFSETQ. The CDR3 is 13 residues long.

The TCR originated in a human donor with alopecia areata. The V gene is TRBV5-1, the J gene TRBJ1-2; D ambiguous. The sequenced sample was CD4+ T cells sorted from blood, obtained at roughly week 49, from a patient treated with tofacitinib. The DNA of the CDR3 is TGCGCCAGCAGCTTGGACATTTACTATGGCTACACCTTC. Translated: CASSLDIYYGYTF. Filled out from reference TRBV5-1 and TRBJ1-2, the complete variable domain reads KAGVTQTPRYLIKTRGQQVTLSCSPISGHRSVSWYQQTPGQGLQFLFEYFSETQRNKGNFPGRFSGRQFSNSRSEMNVSTLELGDSALYLCASSLDIYYGYTFGSGTRLTVV.